This T cell receptor (beta chain) comes out of a study of blood T cell repertoires in COVID-19. Generated by immunoSEQ multiplex PCR, the TCRdb table keeps only in-frame clones and is missing some. The sample lists roughly 360,000 clones, roughly 87% seen once, with about 4.9% in the top ten. The clonotype was recovered from a woman aged 50 to 60 who had recovered from COVID-19. The sample consisted of PBMCs or T cells enriched from blood (not recorded which).

In nucleotides, the CDR3 is TGTGCCAGCAGTCCCCTTCGGGGTTCGGGCTACACCTTC. Translation: CASSPLRGSGYTF. The V call is TRBV12-3 or TRBV12-4, the J call TRBJ1-2, with D uncertain. CDR3 length: 13 residues. Trimming removed 5 bases at V and 8 bases at J, with 15 bases between.